The 28 T cell receptor beta chains below all came from one sample that was sequenced in a study of cytomegalovirus exposure and HLA in healthy donors. PCR primers comprised 60 Vbeta and 13 Jbeta primers. The method was immunoSEQ multiplex PCR; TCRdb's version includes in-frame clones alone and lacks a portion of them. The sample holds hundreds of thousands of clones, 70% to 85% seen once. Material: PBMCs. The receptors come from a girl aged 2 to 10 in good health and CMV-seronegative.

This chain links TRBV14 with TRBJ1-2; D gene uncertain. CDR1 SGHDN and CDR2 FVKESK come from the germline V gene. CDR3 size: 14 residues. V lost 2 bases and J lost 8, with 15 bases in between. CDR3 nucleotides: TGTGCCAGCAGCCAACTTAACCGAGGAGGAGGCTACACCTTC. It encodes CASSQLNRGGGYTF.

There are a few counts of this clone. The rearrangement joins TRBV6-5 to TRBJ1-1, with TRBD1 matching 7 bases. With V trimmed by 6 bases and J by 5 bases, 3 bases remained unmatched. This CDR3 spans 12 amino acids. Germline CDR1 MNHEY, CDR2 SVGAGI. CDR3 sequence reads: CASRAGGTEAFF. CDR3 DNA: TGTGCCAGCAGAGCAGGGGGAACTGAAGCTTTCTTT.

The chain has TRBV5-4 and TRBJ1-4; 9 nucleotides align to TRBD1. Trimming removed 4 bases from V and 4 bases from J; junction bases left unmatched: 5. This CDR3 spans 15 amino acids. Germline V gene data show CDR1 as SGHNT and CDR2 as YYREEE (reference sequence). CDR3 in amino acids: CASSLPGQGNEKLFF. DNA of the CDR3: TGTGCCAGCAGCCTGCCGGGACAGGGTAATGAAAAACTGTTTTTT.

The CDR3 loop reads CASSQRDYHQETQYF. CDR3 bases: TGTGCCAGCAGCCAAAGGGACTACCACCAAGAGACCCAGTACTTC. The rearrangement joins TRBV7-9 to TRBJ2-5; TRBD2 matches at 7 bases. The CDR3 runs to 15 residues. Germline V gives CDR1 SEHNR, CDR2 FQNEAQ (reference sequence). Trimming took 5 bases from V and 0 from J; bases not matched to a gene: 6.

This chain connects TRBV19 to TRBJ2-3, with D possibly matching TRBD1 (5 bases). Germline assignment: CDR1 LNHDA and CDR2 SQIVND (reference sequence). The CDR3 covers 11 residues. V dropped 11 bases and J dropped 0 bases, with 6 bases sitting between them. The CDR3 loop is CAAGSTDTQYF. The CDR3 nucleotides are TGTGCCGCAGGGAGCACAGATACGCAGTATTTT.

V usage is TRBV4-1 and J usage is TRBJ2-1; no reliable D call. This CDR3 is built from 15 residues. V shed 1 base and J shed 7 bases, with 14 bases lying between them. Germline V gene data show CDR1 as MGHRA and CDR2 as YSYEKL. CDR3 nucleotides: TGCGCCAGCAGCCAAGTGGCAGGCCCAAGGAATGAGCAGTTCTTC. This translates into CASSQVAGPRNEQFF.

The chain carries TRBV14 and TRBJ2-1; TRBD1 might be the D (6 bases). The germline gives CDR1 SGHDN, CDR2 FVKESK. The length of the CDR3 is 14 residues. Trimming shortened V by 4 bases and J by 4 bases, and 11 bases separated the two germline ends. The CDR3 loop reads CASSPKDSYNEQFF. The CDR3 DNA is TGTGCCAGCAGCCCTAAGGACAGTTACAATGAGCAGTTCTTC.

The V and J genes are TRBV13 and TRBJ2-1, with 7 bases fitting TRBD1. The CDR3 is made up of 12 amino acids. The J segment lost 7 bases and the V segment lost 6 bases, leaving 3 bases of the junction unmatched. CDR1 is PRHDT and CDR2 is FYEKMQ in the germline V gene (reference sequence). This chain's CDR3 is CASRIQGNEQFF. The DNA of the CDR3 is TGTGCCAGCAGGATACAGGGGAATGAGCAGTTCTTC. The full variable domain, with the rest looked up from reference TRBV13 and TRBJ2-1, is AAGVIQSPRHLIKEKRETATLKCYPIPRHDTVYWYQQGPGQDPQFLISFYEKMQSDKGSIPDRFSAQQFSDYHSELNMSSLELGDSALYFCASRIQGNEQFFGPGTRLTVL.

This clone came up a few times. This rearrangement joins TRBV7-9 to TRBJ1-1, with D perhaps matching TRBD1 (5 bases). The CDR3 runs to 16 residues. The ends were cut back, 6 bases at V and 0 bases at J, with 17 bases in the middle. Germline V gives CDR1 SEHNR, CDR2 FQNEAQ (reference sequence). In nucleotides, the CDR3 is TGTGCCAGCAGGCCCAGGGAAACTACCTTGAACACTGAAGCTTTCTTT. It encodes CASRPRETTLNTEAFF.

The chain couples TRBV5-1 to TRBJ1-2, with D maybe TRBD1 (5 bases). V lost 3 bases and J 0 bases, leaving 15 bases between the germline ends. The CDR3 is made up of 16 amino acids. Germline CDR1 SGHRS, CDR2 YFSETQ. The CDR3 loop reads CASSWGLASANYGYTF. CDR3 DNA: TGCGCCAGCAGCTGGGGCCTTGCGAGCGCTAACTATGGCTACACCTTC. The full variable domain, completed using reference TRBV5-1 and TRBJ1-2, is KAGVTQTPRYLIKTRGQQVTLSCSPISGHRSVSWYQQTPGQGLQFLFEYFSETQRNKGNFPGRFSGRQFSNSRSEMNVSTLELGDSALYLCASSWGLASANYGYTFGSGTRLTVV.

The chain uses TRBV5-6 and TRBJ2-2; 9 bases agree with TRBD1. The length of the CDR3 is 15 residues. The V and J ends lost 6 bases and 8 bases, in that order; junction bases with no gene match: 11. Germline CDR1 reads SGHDT; CDR2 reads YYEEEE. As DNA, the CDR3 is TGTGCCAGCAAGGGACAGGGCGAGGGTATAGGGGAGCTGTTTTTT. Its translation: CASKGQGEGIGELFF.

The chain employs TRBV7-2 and TRBJ2-1; 10 nucleotides agree with TRBD2. The germline V gene has CDR1 SGHTA and CDR2 FQGNSA. J gave up 7 bases and V 0 bases, and 3 bases lay outside the gene matches. The CDR3 spans 15 residues. This CDR3 is CASSLAAGGGNEQFF. As DNA, the CDR3 is TGTGCCAGCAGCTTAGCAGCGGGAGGGGGTAATGAGCAGTTCTTC.

V gene TRBV5-1 combines with J gene TRBJ2-7; maybe TRBD2 (6 bases). Germline V gives CDR1 SGHRS, CDR2 YFSETQ. The CDR3 has 13 amino acids. The V end lost 7 bases, the J end lost 5 bases, and 16 bases lay between the germline ends. Here the CDR3 reads CASARDSFDEQYF. In DNA form, the CDR3 reads TGCGCCAGCGCCCGGGACTCCTTCGACGAGCAGTACTTC.

The genes are TRBV14 and TRBJ1-2; D is perhaps TRBD1 (5 bases). CDR1 and CDR2 (germline): SGHDN, FVKESK. Trimming pared 1 base from V and 2 bases from J, leaving 8 bases between. The CDR3 has 14 amino acids. The CDR3 DNA follows: TGTGCCAGCAGCCAAGGGACACTGAACTATGGCTACACCTTC. Its translation is CASSQGTLNYGYTF.

The chain joins TRBV11-2 to TRBJ2-3, with 8 positions matching TRBD2. This CDR3 is built from 17 residues. Trimming removed 1 base from V and 4 bases from J; junction bases left unmatched: 10. Germline V lookup: CDR1 SGHAT, CDR2 FQNNGV. The CDR3 is CASSLGYAGGLADTQYF. CDR3 nucleotide sequence: TGTGCCAGCAGCTTAGGATACGCGGGGGGTTTGGCAGATACGCAGTATTTT.

The rearrangement joins TRBV28 to TRBJ2-7; 9 nucleotides agree with TRBD1. The trim removed 5 bases at V and 5 bases at J, leaving 4 bases unmatched. The V gene's germline CDR1 is MDHEN and CDR2 SYDVKM. The CDR3 sequence is 13 residues long. As DNA, the CDR3 is TGTGCCAGCAGTCCGAGACAGGGGGACGAGCAGTACTTC. This encodes CASSPRQGDEQYF.

The chain combines TRBV29-1 with TRBJ2-1; a possible D gene is TRBD2 (6 bases). Trimming removed 7 bases at V and 4 bases at J, with 14 bases between. This CDR3 has 13 amino acids. Germline V CDR1 and CDR2: SQVTM, ANQGSEA. The CDR3 is CSAGTWSYNEQFF. The DNA of the CDR3 is TGCAGCGCCGGGACTTGGAGTTACAATGAGCAGTTCTTC.

The chain links TRBV4-1 to TRBJ2-7; 10 bases line up with TRBD2. The ends lost 0 bases at V and 4 bases at J; junction bases unmatched: 6. CDR1 MGHRA and CDR2 YSYEKL come from the germline V gene. The CDR3 runs 16 residues. The CDR3 here is CASSQDRLAGEYEQYF. CDR3 DNA sequence: TGCGCCAGCAGCCAAGATCGGCTAGCGGGAGAGTACGAGCAGTACTTC.

The V and J genes are TRBV4-1 and TRBJ1-1; D is unclear. This CDR3 spans 15 amino acids. The germline gives CDR1 MGHRA, CDR2 YSYEKL. The germline V and J ends were trimmed by 0 bases and 1 base, with 9 bases remaining between them. The CDR3 loop is CASSQEGGGNTEAFF. The DNA for the CDR3 is TGCGCCAGCAGCCAAGAAGGAGGAGGGAACACTGAAGCTTTCTTT.

The table lists this clone with a few counts. This chain joins TRBV29-1 and TRBJ2-7; tentative D call: TRBD2 (5 bases). The CDR3 is 10 residues long. The germline CDR1 and CDR2 sequences are SQVTM and ANQGSEA. V lost 4 bases and J 6 bases, leaving 7 bases between the germline ends. CDR3 nucleotides: TGCAGCGTTGTTCGGGGCGAGCAGTACTTC. Protein product: CSVVRGEQYF.

This sequence joins TRBV7-9 and TRBJ2-5; D is unclear. The CDR3 loop spans 13 amino acids. Germline CDR1 SEHNR, CDR2 FQNEAQ (reference sequence). V lost 5 bases to trimming and J lost 5 bases, with 12 bases between them. The CDR3 sequence is CASSEVGYETQYF. The CDR3 DNA reads TGTGCCAGCAGCGAGGTCGGCTATGAGACCCAGTACTTC.

The rearrangement joins TRBV25-1 to TRBJ2-4, with TRBD1 matching over 11 bases. The junction had 5 bases not matched to a gene; V was cut back by 2 bases and J by 2 bases. The length of the CDR3 is 17 residues. Germline V lookup: CDR1 MGHDK, CDR2 SYGVNS. CDR3 in DNA: TGTGCCAGCAGTGAAGGACAGGGGGCAAGAACCAAAAACATTCAGTACTTC. Translating gives CASSEGQGARTKNIQYF.

V usage is TRBV21-1 and J usage is TRBJ1-3; the tabulated D call, TRBD1, remains unverified against the DNA. TRBV21-1 is reported as a pseudogene. The CDR3 runs 17 residues. The CDR3 is CASSATDPGQTGNTIYF. For the CDR3, the DNA is TGTGCCAGCAGCGCTACAGATCCTGGTCAGACCGGAAACACCATATATTTT.

This chain connects TRBV5-4 to TRBJ1-1; the match to TRBD1 covers 7 bases. The CDR3 is 16 residues long. Germline CDR1 is SGHNT and CDR2 is YYREEE (reference sequence). Losses at the gene ends were 5 bases for V and 7 bases for J; bases not matched to a gene: 17. Written as DNA, the CDR3 is TGTGCCAGCAGAGACTCCGAAAACAGGGGCTCTGGTGAAGCTTTCTTT. Its translation is CASRDSENRGSGEAFF.

This chain connects TRBV7-6 to TRBJ2-7, with 10 bases that match TRBD1. J gave up 2 bases and V 1 base, and 5 bases lay outside the gene matches. The CDR3 is 16 amino acids. CDR1 and CDR2 from the germline V gene are SGHVS and FNYEAQ. CDR3 DNA: TGTGCCAGCAGCTTAGGAAGGACAGGGGGACCCTACGAGCAGTACTTC. Its protein is CASSLGRTGGPYEQYF.

This clone turned up a few times. The chain employs TRBV2 and TRBJ2-3, with a weak D call TRBD2 (6 bases). Trimming removed 6 bases from V and 3 bases from J, with 13 bases in between. Germline values: CDR1 SNHLY, CDR2 FYNNEI. The CDR3 spans 14 residues. CDR3 sequence reads: CASSPFSGTDTQYF. As DNA, the CDR3 is TGTGCCAGCAGCCCCTTTAGCGGTACAGATACGCAGTATTTT.

There are a few counts of this clone. The rearrangement joins TRBV5-6 to TRBJ1-2, with D possibly TRBD1 on 6 matching bases. V lost 2 bases, J lost 6 bases, and 14 bases lay in between. This CDR3 contains 14 residues. Germline values: CDR1 SGHDT, CDR2 YYEEEE. The CDR3 region is CASSLHRVENGYTF. The CDR3 nucleotides read TGTGCCAGCAGCTTACACAGGGTCGAGAATGGCTACACCTTC.

The V call is TRBV6-5, the J call TRBJ1-1; no definite D call. Trimming removed 2 bases at V and 0 bases at J, with 10 bases between. The CDR3 length is 15 residues. CDR1 is MNHEY and CDR2 is SVGAGI in the germline V gene. The CDR3 loop reads CASSYQRHVNTEAFF. CDR3 nucleotides: TGTGCCAGCAGTTACCAGCGCCATGTGAACACTGAAGCTTTCTTT.